This T cell receptor (beta chain) was sequenced during a study of Graves' ophthalmopathy and Graves' hyperthyroidism (dated by TCRdb to 2017 to 2018). As for the study more broadly: A patient counted as having stable hyperthyroidism if there was no progression to ophthalmopathy within 18 months of follow-up. The study used TCR beta repertoire signatures to distinguish Graves' ophthalmopathy from Graves' hyperthyroidism and to predict progression to ophthalmopathy. An independent validation cohort was composed of 18 to 20 hyperthyroidism patients and roughly 16 patients who later progressed from hyperthyroidism to ophthalmopathy. To explore V-J signatures that distinguish ophthalmopathy from hyperthyroidism, a discovery set of 100 patients was enrolled, made up of over 40 with ophthalmopathy and around 60 with stable hyperthyroidism. In total, around 140 blood samples were TCR-sequenced: 40 to 45 ophthalmopathy, about 75 hyperthyroidism and some 17 hyperthyroidism-to-ophthalmopathy patients. Following sample collection, hyperthyroidism patients were given methimazole at a starting dose of 30 mg daily, and ophthalmopathy patients were given high-dose intravenous methylprednisolone. T-cell repertoires of thyroid tissue and blood were compared in 5 or 6 hyperthyroidism patients.

The hyperthyroidism patients were 18 to 65 years old and newly diagnosed, with a disease duration of less than 2 months. Patients with other autoimmune diseases, uncontrolled infections, pregnancy or lactation were excluded from the study. Clinical symptoms, serum thyroxine, TRAb, thyroid ultrasound and orbital computed tomography formed the basis of the diagnosis. Total RNA was extracted using Trizol reagent, and RNA quality was checked on an Agilent 2100 Bioanalyzer. TCR beta CDR3 regions were amplified from RNA transcripts for repertoire sequencing. The first round of RT-PCR was done with HTBI primers and the Qiagen OneStep RT-PCR kit, and was followed by a second round of multiplex PCR, then size selection and purification. Sequencing of the libraries was carried out on an Illumina HiSeq2000 in paired-end mode with 100 bp reads. The authors' pipeline ran thus. SOAPnuke was used for read processing, and reads with adapters, uncalled bases, a mean Phred below 15, or no exact constant-primer or identifier match were discarded. COPE v1.2.5 was used to merge high-quality paired reads. Clonotypes were defined as unique nucleotide sequences and were aligned to IMGT TRB V, D and J references using MiTCR v1.1. Only V-J combinations with frequency above 0.0001 were analysed, covering more than 99% of repertoires. For each V-J combination, a TCR clonal expansion and chaos score was defined as the ratio of F50 clonal expansion to chaos observed in the TCRdist matrix. Features were reduced by Welch's t-statistics and random forest to around 13 V-J combinations, which fed a naive Bayes classifier. The similarity between thyroid and blood repertoires was quantified using the Morisita-Horn index. TCRdb cleaned the public reads at Q25 with fastp, built clones with MiXCR and kept in-frame beta chains. Each CDR3 protein gets just one entry, which takes the most common genes and DNA from the rows behind it. TCRdb, not the authors, supplied the V and J calls. The sample profile shows about 1.1 million distinct CDR3 sequences; roughly 35% of them were found once. 8.5% to 14% of the sample is taken by the ten largest.

This clonotype was seen repeatedly, ten times or more. The antigen this receptor binds is unknown. No base-level quality is on record; no much larger clone is a single base apart. The research as a whole found: Most expanded thyroid clonotypes with frequency above 0.001 were also detected in blood, suggesting blood repertoires may reflect the thyroid immune response. No statistical method was used to set the sample size in advance, and the investigators knew which group each participant was assigned to. In cross-validation, the 13-signature model distinguished ophthalmopathy from stable hyperthyroidism with around 86% sensitivity and about 81% specificity, while in the test set the corresponding values were about 80% and 75%. In validation, the model predicted ophthalmopathy progression with about 70% sensitivity and less than 80% specificity; roughly 12 predicted patients were CT-confirmed with GO in a median of about 6.2 months.

CDR1 and CDR2 are read off the germline V gene as SGHDT and YYEEEE. V ends up 4 bases short and J 6 bases short, with an unmatched junction base count of 5. The CDR3 goes from the cysteine to the phenylalanine over 14 residues. Of the read, only the CDR3 DNA is kept; its 42 bases are in frame from base 1. The clonotype was recovered from an adult man with Graves' hyperthyroidism. The chain is encoded by TRBV5-6 joined to TRBJ1-5; 9 middle bases align to TRBD1. The sample consisted of peripheral blood or thyroid tissue (not recorded which). The sequenced DNA is TGTGCCAGCAGCCAAGGGACAGGGACTCAGCCCCAGCATTTT. Translation gives CASSQGTGTQPQHF. Full variable domain (CDR3 extended with the reference TRBV5-6 and TRBJ1-5 proteins): DAGVTQSPTHLIKTRGQQVTLRCSPKSGHDTVSWYQQALGQGPQFIFQYYEEEERQRGNFPDRFSGHQFPNYSSELNVNALLLGDSALYLCASSQGTGTQPQHFGDGTRLSIL.